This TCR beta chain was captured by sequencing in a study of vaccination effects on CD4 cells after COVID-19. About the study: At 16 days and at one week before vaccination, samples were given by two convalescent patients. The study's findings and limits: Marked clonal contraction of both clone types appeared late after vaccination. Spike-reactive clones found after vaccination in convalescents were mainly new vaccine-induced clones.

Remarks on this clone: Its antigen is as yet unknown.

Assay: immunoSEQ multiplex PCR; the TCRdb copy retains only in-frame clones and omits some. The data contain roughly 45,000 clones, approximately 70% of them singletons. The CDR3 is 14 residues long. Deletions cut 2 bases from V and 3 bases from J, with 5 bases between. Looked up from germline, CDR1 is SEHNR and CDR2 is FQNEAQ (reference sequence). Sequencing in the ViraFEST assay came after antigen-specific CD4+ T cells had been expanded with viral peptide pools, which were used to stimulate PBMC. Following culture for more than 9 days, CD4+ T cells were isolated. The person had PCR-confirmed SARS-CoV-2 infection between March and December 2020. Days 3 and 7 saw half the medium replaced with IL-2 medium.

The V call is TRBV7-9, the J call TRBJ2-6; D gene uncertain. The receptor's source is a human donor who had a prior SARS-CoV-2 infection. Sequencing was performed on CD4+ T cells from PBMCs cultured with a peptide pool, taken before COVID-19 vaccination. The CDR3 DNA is TGTGCCAGCAGCTTATCGAATGGGGCCAACGTCCTGACTTTC. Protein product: CASSLSNGANVLTF.